The 12 T cell receptor beta chains given below trace back to one sample, sequenced in a study of identical twins. Using its own MiXCR run on the 5' RACE reads, TCRdb lists one record per CDR3 protein. This table has a few hundred thousand distinct CDR3 sequences, 6.5% to 9.5% appearing once. The same data also went into a second study, on yellow fever vaccine responses in identical twins.

The specimen was CD8+ T cells sorted from blood. These receptors were obtained from a woman younger than 30 in good health.

This clonotype was observed a few times. The rearrangement links TRBV7-6 to TRBJ2-7; D may be TRBD1 or TRBD2 (5 bases each). V lost 1 base, J lost 5 bases, and 15 bases lay in between. The germline V gene has CDR1 SGHVS and CDR2 FNYEAQ. This CDR3 is built from 15 residues. The CDR3 coding sequence is TGTGCCAGCAGCTTAGGTGGGACCCCGGTGAACGAGCAGTACTTC. This gives the protein CASSLGGTPVNEQYF.

This clonotype was seen a few times. This sequence joins TRBV12-5 and TRBJ2-5; D is unclear. V was shortened by 1 base and J by 2 bases, with 11 bases between the two germline ends. The CDR3 contains 15 residues. CDR1 and CDR2 from the germline V gene are LGHNT and FRNRAP. The CDR3: CASGLGVVGQETQYF. In nucleotides, the CDR3 is TGTGCTAGTGGTTTGGGCGTCGTGGGGCAAGAGACCCAGTACTTC.

The CDR3 spells CASSLSPGYYGYTF. Here the CDR3 DNA reads TGTGCCAGCAGTTTAAGTCCGGGATACTATGGCTACACCTTC. The V gene is TRBV27, the J gene TRBJ1-2; D gene unclear. CDR1 is MNHEY and CDR2 is SMNVEV in the germline V gene (reference sequence). The CDR3 extends over 14 amino acids. V lost 2 bases and J lost 3, with 10 bases in between.

The rearrangement links TRBV2 to TRBJ1-2; 10 bases map to TRBD1. V dropped 11 bases and J dropped 4; count of bases not matched to a gene: 13. Looked up from germline, CDR1 is SNHLY and CDR2 is FYNNEI. The CDR3 contains 15 residues. The CDR3 DNA follows: TGTGCCTTCGGTCCCGTGACAGGGGGCATCTATGGCTACACCTTC. Translated, it gives CAFGPVTGGIYGYTF.

This clonotype came up a few times. The J gene is TRBJ2-1, the V gene TRBV6-5; 9 bases are shared with TRBD1. J lost 1 base, V lost 4 bases, and 5 bases had no gene match. This CDR3 has 16 residues. The germline V gene encodes CDR1 MNHEY and CDR2 SVGAGI. The DNA of the CDR3 is TGTGCCAGCAGTTCTCCGGGACAGGGTTCCTACAATGAGCAGTTCTTC. It codes for CASSSPGQGSYNEQFF.

The chain carries TRBV29-1 and TRBJ2-1; D is perhaps TRBD1 (5 bases). Germline CDR1 reads SQVTM; CDR2 reads ANQGSEA. V lost 4 bases to trimming and J lost 4 bases, with 11 bases between them. The CDR3 is 13 amino acids. The CDR3 is CSVGDSSYNEQFF. Written as DNA, the CDR3 is TGCAGCGTTGGTGACAGTTCTTACAATGAGCAGTTCTTC.

This clonotype was counted a few times. The chain is built from TRBV7-3 and TRBJ2-5; TRBD2 is a possible D gene (6 bases). The V and J ends lost 2 bases and 5 bases respectively, with 15 bases between them. Germline CDR1 and CDR2: SGHTA and FQGTGA. The CDR3 is 15 amino acids. CDR3 residues: CASSLGPGGGETQYF. In nucleotides, the CDR3 is TGTGCCAGCAGCTTAGGTCCGGGCGGAGGGGAGACCCAGTACTTC.

This clonotype was found many times. V gene TRBV27 combines with J gene TRBJ1-1; D may be TRBD1 (6 bases). The CDR3 covers 15 residues. CDR1 is MNHEY and CDR2 is SMNVEV in the germline V gene (reference sequence). V was cut by 5 bases and J by 4 bases, with 17 bases left in between. The CDR3 DNA reads as TGTGCCAGCAGTCCAGCCCAGACAGGTACCACTGAAGCTTTCTTT. Protein: CASSPAQTGTTEAFF.

The rearrangement uses TRBV20-1 and TRBJ2-1; tentatively, D is TRBD2 (6 bases). Trimming cost V 1 base and J 6 bases, with 13 bases left between them. This CDR3 spans 14 amino acids. Germline CDR1 DFQATT, CDR2 SNEGSKA (reference sequence). The CDR3 region is CSARGYDGGNEQFF. CDR3 nucleotide sequence: TGCAGTGCTAGAGGGTACGACGGGGGCAATGAGCAGTTCTTC.

V usage is TRBV5-6 and J usage is TRBJ2-1; D may be TRBD1 (5 bases). Germline V gene lookup returns CDR1 SGHDT and CDR2 YYEEEE. The V gene lost 0 bases and the J gene lost 4 bases, with 14 bases spanning the gap. The CDR3 is 16 amino acids. CDR3 region: CASSLGPSAGYNEQFF. Written as DNA, the CDR3 is TGTGCCAGCAGCTTGGGGCCCTCGGCAGGGTACAATGAGCAGTTCTTC.

This clonotype was observed a handful of times. This chain's CDR3 is CASSPFVSGLDYEQYF. CDR3 DNA: TGTGCCAGCTCACCATTTGTATCGGGACTAGACTACGAGCAGTACTTC. V usage is TRBV18 and J usage is TRBJ2-7; 8 nucleotides line up with TRBD2. The junction had 9 bases not matched to a gene; V was cut back by 2 bases and J by 3 bases. There are 16 residues in the CDR3. Germline values: CDR1 KGHSH, CDR2 LQKENI.

This rearrangement joins TRBV27 to TRBJ2-7, with a tentative D call TRBD2 (7 bases). The germline gives CDR1 MNHEY, CDR2 SMNVEV (reference sequence). The CDR3 is 16 amino acids. V was clipped by 2 bases and J by 0 bases, with 14 bases between them. The CDR3 bases are TGTGCCAGCAGTTTAAGGGGGACGGGGGGCTCCTACGAGCAGTACTTC. Protein: CASSLRGTGGSYEQYF.